The entry below gives a single T cell receptor (beta chain) sequence along with its context. What this receptor recognizes is not known. The sample holds no much larger clone one base away, and base qualities are not on file. The data derive from a study of shared clonotypes between healthy human individuals (dated by TCRdb to 2020 to 2022). Background for the entire study: The cohort included a few men and a couple of women between 18 and 49 years of age. Per donor, three plates each were used for CD4 naive and CD4 memory, two for CD8 naive, and one for CD8 memory. To estimate repertoire size and how much clonotype sharing occurs between individuals, the study deeply sequenced the blood TCR repertoires of roughly 5 healthy adults. To increase sequencing depth and limit assay-specific biases, different laboratories used diverse techniques to prepare libraries and sequence TCR repertoires. Per donor, leukapheresis produced somewhere between about 0.9 and 9 billion PBMCs. What the work shows at the level of the full study, not this receptor alone: Sampling was limited to blood, and TCR repertoires in tissue likely differ from TCR repertoires in blood. The genetic and exposure-history diversity represented was limited by the small number of donors. Based on pairwise subsampling, the degree of clonotype sharing among donors was expected to be affected by sequencing depth. Incomplete sequencing was indicated by rarefaction of sorted-subset datasets, despite the large sequencing depth. Sharing across a handful of donors was observed for roughly 5% of naive CD4, over 3% of naive CD8, about 2.3% of memory CD4, and roughly 0.43% of memory CD8 clonotypes. Compared with non-shared clonotypes, clonotypes shared by all four sorted-subset donors had higher generation probabilities. Naive subsets generally had larger estimated clonotype richness than memory subsets.

The donors were healthy, HIV-negative adults with no recently reported acute infections or vaccinations. Every donor was a Caucasian adult residing in Nashville, Tennessee, USA. CD8 memory samples were composed of magnetically selected CD45RO+ cells combined with CCR7-negative CD45RA+ effector memory (TemRA) cells. Blood was obtained by leukapheresis, after which PBMCs were separated by Ficoll-Histopaque density gradient centrifugation and cryopreserved in liquid nitrogen vapor phase. Analytical flow cytometry was used to check the purity and quantity of each magnetically sorted T cell population. From each sorted fraction, genomic DNA was isolated and quantified by UV absorbance on a Nanodrop 2000c. Using the deep immunoSEQ assay, multiplex PCR amplified TCR CDR3 regions from genomic DNA. Extracted genomic DNA from each cell subset was spread evenly across all wells of several immunoSEQ 96-well plates, with each plate serving as a replicate. For sorted subsets, each replicate PCR was loaded with 200 ng genomic DNA, equivalent to some 31,000 T cell genomes. Purified libraries were measured with a Qubit 3.0 fluorometer, size-checked on a Bioanalyzer 2100, and measured again with the KAPA Library Quantification kit. Every immunoSEQ 96-well plate was sequenced on a dedicated single-read 150-cycle Illumina NextSeq 550 flow cell. The paper's processing steps were these. Because the immunoSEQ output held only junctional sequences and lacked quality scores, the filtering could not match the filtering applied to full-length reads. Sequences were annotated with PyIR, a Python wrapper for IgBLAST v1.9, and V/J genes and CDR3 were assigned using IMGT germline references. Any read was removed if the V/J assignment was weak (E-value above 1e-6), the CDR3 was missing, or the read contained stop codons, out-of-frame junctions, or ambiguous translated residues. V3J clonotypes were defined by identical inferred V gene, J gene, and CDR3 amino acid sequence. Percentage overlap between repertoires was calculated by dividing the number of shared unique clonotypes by the size of the smaller repertoire. RTK rarefaction, the Chao1 estimator, and Recon v2.1 estimates of unobserved clonotypes were used to assess repertoire richness. Generation probabilities were computed with OLGA for all TCRbeta clonotypes obtained by the gDNA method from four donors. TCRdb re-hosts the immuneACCESS table, in-frame sequences only. Its copies lack some clones; in the studies checked, an unresolved V gene accounts for under half of them, and the cause for the rest is not known. The DNA was the basis for D and trimming; V, J and clone size are from that table. The sample table shows approximately 100,000 clones, and roughly two thirds are seen once. The ten largest clones take up roughly 24% of the sample.

V and J lose 0 bases and 0 bases, and a span of 12 bases separates them. Taken from cysteine to phenylalanine, the CDR3 has 17 residues. Of all the DNA, just the CDR3 is kept, 51 bases in frame from base 1. Reading the germline V gene gives CDR1 MDHEN and CDR2 SYDVKM. The chain is assembled from TRBV28 and TRBJ1-5; no D segment can be confidently identified. The receptor comes from a woman under 40 in good health. Sequenced: memory CD8+ T cells sorted from blood. The cell subset or site label here, explained by the study, means: CD45RO+ cells pooled with CCR7-negative TemRA cells. DNA sequence: TGTGCCAGCAGTTTATGGTGGGCAGCTTCTAGCAATCAGCCCCAGCATTTT. Its product reads: CASSLWWAASSNQPQHF.